Included here is one T cell receptor beta chain sequence, with context. Compared with the rest of its sample, this clonotype is medium-sized (0.01 to 0.1%). The antigen it binds to is not known. The sample holds no much larger clone one base away, and base qualities are not on file. In light of the paper, this sample's time point label describes: pre-sensitization, week 0. The treatment or condition label, as the study defines it: therapeutic diphenylcyclopropenone sensitization with weekly scalp DPC. Total RNA was isolated from unfractionated whole blood collected in Tempus Blood RNA tubes. At each patch-test visit, blood was drawn before the patch test was applied. Eligible patients were aged 18 to 70, diagnosed with alopecia, deemed suitable for DPC therapy, and excluded if pregnant. These data originate in a study of human T cells and chemical hapten exposure listed by TCRdb under 2021. Turning to the overall study: For sensitization, 2% DPC in acetone was applied to a roughly 2 cm by roughly 2 cm area of upper inner arm skin. Both TCR alpha and TCR beta chains were sequenced from each blood RNA sample. Throughout the approximately 22-week study period, patients were also given weekly therapeutic DPC doses on the scalp. Blood for TCR sequencing was provided by twenty-nine alopecia patients at one to four time points (pre-sensitization, 2, 6 and 24 weeks). Patch testing was performed on the upper back with Finn chambers containing 0.01% DPC, and the patch tests were scored after 6 days according to International Contact Dermatitis Research Group standards. Blood samples were taken from patients before sensitization (week 0) and at 2, 6 and about 24 weeks after DPC sensitization. The study tracked peripheral blood TCR repertoire changes in vivo during primary and secondary sensitization to the hapten diphenylcyclopropenone (DPC) in alopecia patients. Libraries were pooled for sequencing, and per-sample TCR yields varied mainly because of small differences in library volumes within the pool. The patient cohort, mostly female, included alopecia areata with under or over 50% scalp involvement, alopecia totalis and alopecia universalis. Here is what the overall study found, with its caveats: DPC sensitization did not change how many TCRs were above 1 in 1000 frequency, and no evidence was found of alterations in global repertoire structure. Compared with pre-sensitization or healthy control sets, expanded TCRs formed significantly more large CDR3 similarity clusters, which is consistent with antigen-driven responses. Patch test score was positively correlated with the number of PT1 expanded TCRs, with significance at thresholds 8, 16 and 32 but not at 4. Because all patients had alopecia, a presumed autoimmune disease, the immune response of the patients might differ from that of healthy individuals. After repeated subsampling, the strength of the expansion versus patch-test correlation and the threshold at which it became significant changed.

Libraries were made using RACE. The sequencing machine was a NextSeq 500. During library preparation, unique molecular identifiers were attached to individual cDNA molecules so that TCRs could be counted quantitatively and reproducibly. In the source study's methods: The median number of TCRs per sample was approximately 98,000, ranging from about 23,224 to 750,000. The Decombinator software suite was used to annotate the V, J and CDR3 of the TCR reads. To make PS versus PT1 abundance plots, every sample was subsampled to the same number of TCRs (28,000). TCRs were defined as expanded if absent before sensitization and observed at least eight times at the 2-week time point. TCRdb reprocessing: public reads trimmed at Q25 with fastp, clones called with MiXCR, in-frame beta chains kept. Rows are unified per CDR3 protein, each entry keeping the most common DNA and genes. TCRdb, not the authors, supplied the V and J calls. The sample table records tens of thousands of distinct CDR3 sequences; approximately 12% of these occur just once. The leading ten clones occupy 1.5% to 2.5% of the sample.

The CDR3 holds 16 amino acids from the cysteine to the phenylalanine. The kept DNA is CDR3 alone, 48 bases in frame from the first base. V sheds 0 bases and J sheds 3 bases, leaving 14 bases between their ends. The germline V gene (reference sequence) sets CDR1 to LNHNV and CDR2 to YYDKDF. The material sequenced was whole blood, taken in connection with sensitization to the hapten diphenylcyclopropenone (DPC). This receptor was identified in a woman between 40 and 50 years old with alopecia areata. Some clones in this sample may be carry-over from other donors' samples. Rearrangement joined TRBV15 to TRBJ1-1, with the D gene call left open. The CDR3 sequence is CATSREGQGGHTEAFF. The bases are TGTGCCACCAGCAGAGAAGGTCAAGGAGGGCACACTGAAGCTTTCTTT.